This T cell receptor (beta chain) was captured by sequencing in a study of cytomegalovirus exposure and HLA in healthy donors. General study results and limits: The majority of CMV-associated TCR beta chains were reported as apparently HLA-restricted in a later analysis. Rarity characterized most TCR sequences, yet some public TCRs appeared in many donors. Most of the TCR beta V segments (in an earlier analysis) were productive either about 87% or about 30% of the time.

The CDR3 totals 16 residues. Germline V gives CDR1 KGHSH, CDR2 LQKENI. V gave up 3 bases and J gave up 1 base, with 13 bases separating them. Note on this clone: Its antigen is unknown.

Researchers ran the PCR with 60 Vbeta and 13 Jbeta primers. Some clones are missing from TCRdb's copy, which holds only in-frame ones; the method was immunoSEQ multiplex PCR. This sample has more than 90,000 clones, with about two thirds found just once. Sequencing used PBMCs. This clonotype was sampled from a man aged 25 to 40 in good health and CMV-seropositive. This rearrangement joins TRBV18 to TRBJ1-3, with D possibly TRBD1 on 5 matching bases. CDR3 in DNA: TGTGCCAGCTCACCCCAGGGAAAAGTATCTGGAAACACCATATATTTT. It specifies CASSPQGKVSGNTIYF.